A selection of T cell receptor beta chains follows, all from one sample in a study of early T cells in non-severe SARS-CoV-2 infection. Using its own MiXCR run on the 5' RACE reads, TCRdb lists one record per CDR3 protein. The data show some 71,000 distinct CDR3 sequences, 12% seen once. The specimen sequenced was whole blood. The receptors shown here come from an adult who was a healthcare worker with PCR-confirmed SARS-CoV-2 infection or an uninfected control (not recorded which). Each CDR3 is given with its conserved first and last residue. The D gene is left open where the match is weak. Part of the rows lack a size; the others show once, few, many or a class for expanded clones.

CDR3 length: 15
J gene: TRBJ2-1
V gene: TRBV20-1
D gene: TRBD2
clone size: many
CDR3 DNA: TGCAGTGCCGAGGGCGGGGGGAGCTCCTACAATGAGCAGTTCTTC
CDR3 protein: CSAEGGGSSYNEQFF

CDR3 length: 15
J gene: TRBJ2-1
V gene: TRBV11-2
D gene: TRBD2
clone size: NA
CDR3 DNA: TGTGCCAGCAGCTCGTACGGGACTAGCGGCAATGAGCAGTTCTTC
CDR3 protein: CASSSYGTSGNEQFF

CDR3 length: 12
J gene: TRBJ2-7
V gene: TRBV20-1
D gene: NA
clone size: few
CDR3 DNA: TGCAGTGCTGCCGGGACGACCTACGAGCAGTACTTC
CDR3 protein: CSAAGTTYEQYF

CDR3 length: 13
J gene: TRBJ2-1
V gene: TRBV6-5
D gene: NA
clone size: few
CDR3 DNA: TGTGCCAGCGGATATGGAGTAAGGTATGAGCAGTTCTTC
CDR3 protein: CASGYGVRYEQFF

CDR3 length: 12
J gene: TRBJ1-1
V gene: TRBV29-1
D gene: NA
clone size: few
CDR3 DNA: TGCAGCGGGAGTTTCGCGAACACTGAAGCTTTCTTT
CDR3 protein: CSGSFANTEAFF

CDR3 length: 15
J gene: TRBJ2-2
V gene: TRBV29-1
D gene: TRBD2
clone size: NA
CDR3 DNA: TGCAGCACGGGACTAGCGGGAGGGTATACCGGGGAGCTGTTTTTT
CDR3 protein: CSTGLAGGYTGELFF

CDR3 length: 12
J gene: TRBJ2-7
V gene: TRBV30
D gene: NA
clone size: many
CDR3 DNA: TGTGCCTGGAGTGTACTCGGGAACGAGCAGTACTTC
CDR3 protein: CAWSVLGNEQYF

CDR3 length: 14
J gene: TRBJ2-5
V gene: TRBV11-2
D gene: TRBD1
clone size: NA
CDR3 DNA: TGTGTCAGCAGCACCGACAGGGGTCCAGAGACCCAGTACTTC
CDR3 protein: CVSSTDRGPETQYF

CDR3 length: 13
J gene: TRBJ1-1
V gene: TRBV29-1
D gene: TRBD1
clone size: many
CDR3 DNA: TGCAGCACGGACAGGGGTTCTCGAACTGAAGCTTTCTTT
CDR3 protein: CSTDRGSRTEAFF

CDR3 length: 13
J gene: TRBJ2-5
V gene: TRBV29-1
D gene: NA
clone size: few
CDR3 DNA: TGCAGCGTCGCCCAGGGCAATCCAAGGACCCAGTACTTC
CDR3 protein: CSVAQGNPRTQYF

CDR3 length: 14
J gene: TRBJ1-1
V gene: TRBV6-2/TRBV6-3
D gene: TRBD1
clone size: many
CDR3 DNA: TGTGCCAGCAGTTCCGGACAGGGAAGCACTGAAGCTTTCTTT
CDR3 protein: CASSSGQGSTEAFF

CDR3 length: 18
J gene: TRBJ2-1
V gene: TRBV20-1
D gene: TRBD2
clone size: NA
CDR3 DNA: TGCAGTGCTAGAGATTCGAGGCTAGCGGGAGGGCCTTACAATGAGCAGTTCTTC
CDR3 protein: CSARDSRLAGGPYNEQFF

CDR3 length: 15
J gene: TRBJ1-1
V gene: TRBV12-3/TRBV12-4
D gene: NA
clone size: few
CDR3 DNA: TGTGCCAGCAGTTTACCGGACAGATGGAACACTGAAGCTTTCTTT
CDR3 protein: CASSLPDRWNTEAFF

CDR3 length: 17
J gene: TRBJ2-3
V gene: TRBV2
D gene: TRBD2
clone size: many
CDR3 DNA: TGTGCCAGCAGTGAGGTGACTAGCGGGGTCGCCACAGATACGCAGTATTTT
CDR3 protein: CASSEVTSGVATDTQYF

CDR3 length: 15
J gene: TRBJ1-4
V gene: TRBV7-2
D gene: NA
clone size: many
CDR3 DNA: TGTGCCAGCAGCTTAGGACGGGCAACTAATGAAAAACTGTTTTTT
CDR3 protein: CASSLGRATNEKLFF

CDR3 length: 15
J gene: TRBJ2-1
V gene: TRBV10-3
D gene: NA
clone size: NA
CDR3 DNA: TGTGCCATCAGTGAAAGGGGCCTGGGGCTTAATGAGCAGTTCTTC
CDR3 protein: CAISERGLGLNEQFF

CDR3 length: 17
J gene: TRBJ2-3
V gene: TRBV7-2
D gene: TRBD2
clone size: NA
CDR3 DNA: TGTGCCAGCAGCTTAGGTGGTTCGAGCGGGGGCACAGATACGCAGTATTTT
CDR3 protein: CASSLGGSSGGTDTQYF

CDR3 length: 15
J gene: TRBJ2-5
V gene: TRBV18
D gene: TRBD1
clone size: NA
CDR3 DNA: TGTGCCAGCTCACCGCTCCGGACAGGGCAAGAGACCCAGTACTTC
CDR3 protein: CASSPLRTGQETQYF

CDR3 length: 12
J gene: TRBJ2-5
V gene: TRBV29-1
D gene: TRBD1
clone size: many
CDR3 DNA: TGCAGCGTAACAGGGGTGGAGAAGACCCAGTACTTC
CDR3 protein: CSVTGVEKTQYF

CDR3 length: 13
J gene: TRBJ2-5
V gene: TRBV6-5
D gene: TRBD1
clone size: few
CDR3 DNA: TGTGCCAGCAGAGCAACAGGGGCAGAGACCCAGTACTTC
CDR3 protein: CASRATGAETQYF

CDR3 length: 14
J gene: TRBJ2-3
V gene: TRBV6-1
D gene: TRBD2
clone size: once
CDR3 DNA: TGTGCCAGCACGAAAGGAGCGGGGGCAGATACGTTGTATTTT
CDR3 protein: CASTKGAGADTLYF

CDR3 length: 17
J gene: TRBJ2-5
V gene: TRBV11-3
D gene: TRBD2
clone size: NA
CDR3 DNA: TGTGCCAGCAGCACCGGACGGACTAGCGGGACGGAAGAGACCCAGTACTTC
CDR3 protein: CASSTGRTSGTEETQYF

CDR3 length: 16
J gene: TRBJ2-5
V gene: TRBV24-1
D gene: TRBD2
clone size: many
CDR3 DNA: TGTGCCACCAGTGATCCCAAACTAGCGGGAGGAGAGACCCAGTACTTC
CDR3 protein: CATSDPKLAGGETQYF

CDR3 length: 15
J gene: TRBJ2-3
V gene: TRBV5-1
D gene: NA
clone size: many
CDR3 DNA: TGCGCCAGCAGCTCCCAGACGGGAGGCACAGATACGCAGTATTTT
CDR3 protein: CASSSQTGGTDTQYF

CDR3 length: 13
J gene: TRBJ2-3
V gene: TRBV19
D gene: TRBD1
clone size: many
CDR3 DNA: TGTGCCAGCCGGGACAGGAGCACAGATACGCAGTATTTT
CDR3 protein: CASRDRSTDTQYF

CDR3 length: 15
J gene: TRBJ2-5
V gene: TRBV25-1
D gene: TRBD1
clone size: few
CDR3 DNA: TGTGCCAGCAGCCAAGGGGACAGGGCTGCAGAGACCCAGTACTTC
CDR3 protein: CASSQGDRAAETQYF

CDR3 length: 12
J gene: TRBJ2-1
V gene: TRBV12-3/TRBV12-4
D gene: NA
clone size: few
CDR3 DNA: TGTGCCAGCACCACCAGCTACAATGAGCAGTTCTTC
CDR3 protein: CASTTSYNEQFF

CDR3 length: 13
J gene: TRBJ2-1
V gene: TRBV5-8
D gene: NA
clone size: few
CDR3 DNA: TGTGCCAGCAGCTTGGAATCGGACAATGAGCAGTTCTTC
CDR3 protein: CASSLESDNEQFF

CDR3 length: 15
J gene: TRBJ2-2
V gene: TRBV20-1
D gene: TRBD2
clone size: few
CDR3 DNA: TGCAGTGCAAGGACTAGCGGGAGTCACACCGGGGAGCTGTTTTTT
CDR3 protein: CSARTSGSHTGELFF

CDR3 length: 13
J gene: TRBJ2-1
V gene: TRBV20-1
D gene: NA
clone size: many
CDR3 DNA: TGCAGTGCCCGAGTTCCCTCCTACAATGAGCAGTTCTTC
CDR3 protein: CSARVPSYNEQFF

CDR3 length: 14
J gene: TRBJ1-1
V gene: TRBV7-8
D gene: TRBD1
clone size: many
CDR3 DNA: TGTGCCAGCAGCTTAAGGGGGCGTCATACTGAAGCTTTCTTT
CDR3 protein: CASSLRGRHTEAFF

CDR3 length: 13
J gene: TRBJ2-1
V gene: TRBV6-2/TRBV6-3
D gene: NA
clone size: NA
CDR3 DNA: TGTGCCAGCAGTCCAACTAGTATAGGTGAGCAGTTCTTC
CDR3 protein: CASSPTSIGEQFF

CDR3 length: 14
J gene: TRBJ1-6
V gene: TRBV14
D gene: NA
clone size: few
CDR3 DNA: TGTGCCAGCAGCCAAGTTGGGGTTCCTTCACCCCTCCACTTT
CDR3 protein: CASSQVGVPSPLHF

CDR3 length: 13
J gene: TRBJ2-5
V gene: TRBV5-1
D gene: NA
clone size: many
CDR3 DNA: TGCGCCAGCAGCTTGAATAACGGCGAGACCCAGTACTTC
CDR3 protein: CASSLNNGETQYF

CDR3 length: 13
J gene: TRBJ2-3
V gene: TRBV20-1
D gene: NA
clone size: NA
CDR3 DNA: TGCAGTGCTAGTCCCCTGGGAAAAGATACGCAGTATTTT
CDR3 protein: CSASPLGKDTQYF

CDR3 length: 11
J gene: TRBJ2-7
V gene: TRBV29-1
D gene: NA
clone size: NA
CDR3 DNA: TGCAGCGTGCATGAGGACGGCGAGCAGTACTTC
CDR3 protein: CSVHEDGEQYF

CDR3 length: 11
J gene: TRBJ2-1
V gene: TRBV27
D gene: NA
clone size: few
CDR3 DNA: TGTGCCAGCCGAATGGGGGGGGCCCTGTTCTTC
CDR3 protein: CASRMGGALFF